These 20 T cell receptor beta chains came from one sample sequenced in a study of cytomegalovirus exposure and HLA in healthy donors. PCR involved 60 Vbeta and 13 Jbeta primers. Measured with immunoSEQ multiplex PCR; TCRdb has only the in-frame clones, and not every one. The table shows about 130,000 clones, with under 80% occurring only once. Sequencing used PBMCs. These receptors all stem from a man younger than 35 in good health and CMV-seropositive.

The rearrangement links TRBV5-1 to TRBJ2-2; D remains ambiguous. V was shortened by 0 bases and J by 1 base, with 7 bases between the two germline ends. The CDR3 extends over 15 amino acids. Germline assignment: CDR1 SGHRS and CDR2 YFSETQ. CDR3 protein: CASSLDSENTGELFF. The CDR3 region has the DNA TGCGCCAGCAGCTTGGATAGTGAGAACACCGGGGAGCTGTTTTTT. Complete variable domain (other parts from reference TRBV5-1 and TRBJ2-2): KAGVTQTPRYLIKTRGQQVTLSCSPISGHRSVSWYQQTPGQGLQFLFEYFSETQRNKGNFPGRFSGRQFSNSRSEMNVSTLELGDSALYLCASSLDSENTGELFFGEGSRLTVL.

The chain has TRBV6-1 and TRBJ1-5; D unresolved. V was pared by 6 bases and J by 7 bases, with 13 bases between. The CDR3 loop spans 13 amino acids. Germline CDR1 MNHNS, CDR2 SASEGT. CDR3 protein: CASSREGGQPQHF. DNA of the CDR3: TGTGCCAGCAGCCGAGAGGGAGGGCAGCCCCAGCATTTT.

This clone came up once. The chain couples TRBV28 to TRBJ2-3, with TRBD2 matching 9 bases. Germline V CDR1 and CDR2: MDHEN, SYDVKM. V gave up 6 bases and J gave up 1 base; unmatched junction bases: 2. The CDR3 runs to 14 residues. The CDR3 nucleotides read TGTGCCAGCAGCCTAGCGGGGCGCACAGATACGCAGTATTTT. Translated, it gives CASSLAGRTDTQYF. The variable domain in full, with the rest retrieved from reference TRBV28 and TRBJ2-3, is DVKVTQSSRYLVKRTGEKVFLECVQDMDHENMFWYRQDPGLGLRLIYFSYDVKMKEKGDIPEGYSVSREKKERFSLILESASTNQTSMYLCASSLAGRTDTQYFGPGTRLTVL.

This rearrangement joins TRBV18 to TRBJ2-5; 7 nucleotides line up with TRBD2. The CDR3 is 16 residues long. Losses at the gene ends were 1 base for V and 1 base for J; bases not matched to a gene: 6. Germline-derived CDR1 and CDR2 are KGHSH and LQKENI. CDR3 protein: CASSPQEREAQETQYF. In DNA, the CDR3 is TGTGCCAGCTCACCACAGGAACGGGAGGCCCAAGAGACCCAGTACTTC.

V usage is TRBV6-5 and J usage is TRBJ2-5; perhaps TRBD2 as D (5 bases). Trimming took off 0 bases at V and 1 base at J, with 6 bases between the two ends. The CDR3 has 14 amino acids. Germline CDR1 and CDR2: MNHEY and SVGAGI. The CDR3 sequence is CASSYSGGQETQYF. DNA for the CDR3: TGTGCCAGCAGTTACTCCGGAGGCCAAGAGACCCAGTACTTC.

The V and J genes are TRBV9 and TRBJ2-7, with D maybe TRBD2 (6 bases). Germline V gives CDR1 SGDLS, CDR2 YYNGEE. The ends were cut back, 0 bases at V and 2 bases at J, with 15 bases in the middle. The CDR3 is 16 residues long. The CDR3 protein is CASSVGAGGATYEQYF. As DNA, the CDR3 is TGTGCCAGCAGCGTAGGGGCAGGCGGGGCAACCTACGAGCAGTACTTC.

The V gene is TRBV28, the J gene TRBJ1-4, with a weak D call TRBD1 (5 bases). Per germline, CDR1 MDHEN and CDR2 SYDVKM. Trimming pared 6 bases from V and 0 bases from J, leaving 14 bases between. The CDR3 has 16 residues. CDR3: CASRDTSGATNEKLFF. As DNA, the CDR3 is TGTGCCAGCAGGGACACGTCGGGGGCAACTAATGAAAAACTGTTTTTT.

The V and J genes are TRBV18 and TRBJ1-4; D is ambiguous. V was shortened by 0 bases and J by 1 base, with 12 bases between the two germline ends. This CDR3 has 17 residues. The V gene's germline CDR1 is KGHSH and CDR2 LQKENI. The CDR3 region is CASSPPVKSGTNEKLFF. The DNA for the CDR3 is TGTGCCAGCTCACCACCTGTAAAGTCGGGAACTAATGAAAAACTGTTTTTT.

This chain joins TRBV11-2 and TRBJ2-7, with a weak D call TRBD2 (5 bases). V was shortened by 7 bases and J by 6 bases, with 19 bases between the two germline ends. The CDR3 has 14 residues. CDR1 is SGHAT and CDR2 is FQNNGV in the germline V gene. The CDR3 region is CASNLDGSYGEQYF. The CDR3 DNA follows: TGTGCCAGCAACCTTGATGGGAGTTACGGCGAGCAGTACTTC.

This sequence joins TRBV5-4 and TRBJ1-5; D possibly corresponds to TRBD1 (5 bases). The V and J ends lost 0 bases and 5 bases respectively, with 9 bases between them. The CDR3 contains 14 residues. CDR1 SGHNT and CDR2 YYREEE come from the germline V gene (reference sequence). CDR3 nucleotide sequence: TGTGCCAGCAGCTTGGACGGGGGAGATCAGCCCCAGCATTTT. Amino acid sequence: CASSLDGGDQPQHF.

The chain couples TRBV5-1 to TRBJ2-1; a weak D match, TRBD2 (5 bases). The CDR3 runs to 16 residues. Germline V lookup: CDR1 SGHRS, CDR2 YFSETQ. The germline V and J ends were trimmed by 1 base and 0 bases, with 11 bases remaining between them. The CDR3 sequence: CASSLRWAGSYNEQFF. The CDR3 DNA sequence: TGCGCCAGCAGCTTGAGGTGGGCGGGCTCCTACAATGAGCAGTTCTTC.

This clone was found a few times. The chain joins TRBV28 to TRBJ2-7; possible D gene TRBD2, 5 bases. Germline CDR1 and CDR2: MDHEN and SYDVKM. This CDR3 comprises 16 residues. Trimming shortened V by 6 bases and J by 4 bases, and 22 bases separated the two germline ends. In DNA form, the CDR3 reads TGTGCCAGCAGGGATCGACGTCGGGGTGCAGTGTACGAGCAGTACTTC. Translation: CASRDRRRGAVYEQYF.

This clone was picked up a small number of times. The V call is TRBV5-8, the J call TRBJ1-2, with a possible D match to TRBD1 (6 bases). V was pared by 6 bases and J by 6 bases, with 15 bases between. The CDR3 length is 13 residues. Germline CDR1 SGHTS, CDR2 YDEGEE. CDR3 loop: CASNAGDKNGYTF. CDR3 sequence (DNA): TGTGCCAGCAATGCAGGGGATAAGAATGGCTACACCTTC.

The chain recombines TRBV10-3 with TRBJ2-3, with 7 positions matching TRBD1. The V segment lost 9 bases and the J segment 2 bases; nucleotides outside the gene matches: 5. In germline, CDR1 is ENHRY, CDR2 SYGVKD. This CDR3 is 13 amino acids long. The CDR3, as DNA: TGTGCCATGAGACAGGGACCCACAGATACGCAGTATTTT. Its protein is CAMRQGPTDTQYF.

The chain is built from TRBV11-2 and TRBJ2-5, with D maybe TRBD1 (5 bases). Trimming pared 3 bases from V and 5 bases from J, leaving 16 bases between. This CDR3 has 15 residues. Germline CDR1 reads SGHAT; CDR2 reads FQNNGV. The CDR3 protein is CASSFGVGVGETQYF. The CDR3 DNA sequence: TGTGCCAGCAGCTTCGGTGTAGGGGTCGGGGAGACCCAGTACTTC.

This chain connects TRBV7-2 to TRBJ2-5; perhaps TRBD2 as D (5 bases). This CDR3 has 16 amino acids. CDR1 and CDR2 (germline): SGHTA, FQGNSA. Trimming took 2 bases from V and 4 from J, leaving 17 bases between them. CDR3 residues: CASSLWGANPGETQYF. CDR3 nucleotide sequence: TGTGCCAGCAGCTTATGGGGAGCGAACCCCGGAGAGACCCAGTACTTC.

V and J are TRBV10-3 and TRBJ2-3; 14 bases fit TRBD2. Trimming took 6 bases from V and 1 from J; bases not matched to a gene: 0. The length of the CDR3 is 15 residues. Germline V gene sequence: CDR1 ENHRY, CDR2 SYGVKD. For the CDR3, the DNA is TGTGCCATCAGGGGACTAGCGGGGGGCACAGATACGCAGTATTTT. Amino acid sequence: CAIRGLAGGTDTQYF.

This rearrangement joins TRBV9 to TRBJ2-1; TRBD2 matches at 10 bases. The V segment lost 0 bases and the J segment 9 bases; nucleotides outside the gene matches: 6. The CDR3 has 15 residues. Germline V gene lookup returns CDR1 SGDLS and CDR2 YYNGEE. The CDR3 DNA follows: TGTGCCAGCAGCGTAGAGGCTAGCGGGAGAGCTGAGCAGTTCTTC. Translated, it gives CASSVEASGRAEQFF.

V usage is TRBV19 and J usage is TRBJ1-2, with 7 nucleotides matching TRBD1. The CDR3 is made up of 15 amino acids. V lost 4 bases to trimming and J lost 2 bases; unmatched junction nucleotides: 7. Germline loops: CDR1 LNHDA, CDR2 SQIVND (reference sequence). The CDR3 here is CASSTSQQGNYGYTF. CDR3 DNA sequence: TGTGCCAGTAGTACTTCCCAACAGGGGAACTATGGCTACACCTTC.

CDR3 sequence reads: CASSQGLVGEQYF. For the CDR3, the DNA is TGTGCCAGCAGTCAAGGACTAGTAGGGGAGCAGTACTTC. The chain combines TRBV6-6 with TRBJ2-7, with TRBD2 identical over 7 bases. The CDR3 covers 13 residues. Trimming cost V 5 bases and J 7 bases; bases outside gene matches: 8. Germline V gene lookup returns CDR1 MNHNY and CDR2 SVGAGI (reference sequence).